This is a list of T cell receptor beta chains from one sample in a study of Ad26.COV2.S vaccination and SARS-CoV-2 variants. Assay: immunoSEQ multiplex PCR; the TCRdb copy retains only in-frame clones and omits some. The repertoire holds about 460,000 clones, with roughly 87% as singletons. Specimen: peripheral blood, collected in a trial of Ad26.COV2.S vaccine versus placebo. All receptors derive from a person aged 18-60 years who received the Ad26.COV2.S COVID-19 vaccine or a placebo. Each CDR3 is given with its conserved first and last residue. A D gene is named only where the DNA matches it firmly. The size of a clone is reported for some rows only, either as once, few or many, or as a class for expanded clones.

v_call	d_call	clone_size	j_call	cdr3_aa	cdr3_nt
TRBV6-6	TRBD1	-	TRBJ1-4	CASSPIGQGALATNEKLFF	TGTGCCAGCAGTCCCATTGGGCAGGGGGCCTTAGCAACTAATGAAAAACTGTTTTTT
TRBV6-1	-	-	TRBJ1-5	CASSEPGNNQPQHF	TGTGCCAGCAGCGAACCGGGGAATAATCAGCCCCAGCATTTT
TRBV4-1	TRBD1	-	TRBJ1-2	CASSQLNRGYGYTF	TGCGCCAGCAGCCAGCTAAACAGGGGGTATGGCTACACCTTC
TRBV6-5	-	-	TRBJ2-5	CASKRRPSQETQYF	TGTGCCAGCAAACGGCGGCCGAGCCAAGAGACCCAGTACTTC
TRBV30	-	-	TRBJ2-7	CAWRQDSLSYEQYF	TGTGCCTGGAGACAGGACAGCCTCTCCTACGAGCAGTACTTC
TRBV29-1	-	once	TRBJ1-1	CSVQLQGGTEAFF	TGCAGCGTGCAATTACAGGGTGGCACTGAAGCTTTCTTT
TRBV12-3/TRBV12-4	-	-	TRBJ1-1	CASSLGNGAFF	TGTGCCAGCAGTTTAGGAAACGGGGCTTTCTTT
TRBV28	-	-	TRBJ1-1	CASTLKNPGPTRAFF	TGTGCCAGCACCCTAAAAAACCCGGGACCCACAAGGGCTTTCTTT
TRBV6-5	TRBD1	once	TRBJ2-7	CASSYSGTGLYEQYF	TGTGCCAGCAGTTACTCTGGGACAGGGTTATACGAGCAGTACTTC
TRBV10-3	TRBD1	-	TRBJ1-4	CATGQAVNEKLFF	TGTGCCACTGGACAGGCGGTTAATGAAAAACTGTTTTTT
TRBV18	TRBD1	once	TRBJ2-1	CASSAPGQDTNEQFF	TGTGCCAGCTCAGCTCCGGGACAGGACACCAATGAGCAGTTCTTC
TRBV19	-	-	TRBJ1-1	CASIGRDIVEGTNTEAFF	TGTGCCAGTATAGGGAGGGATATAGTTGAGGGAACGAACACTGAAGCTTTCTTT
TRBV27	-	-	TRBJ1-5	CASRWLRVPLPDSNQPQHF	TGTGCCAGCAGATGGCTGAGGGTCCCCCTTCCCGATAGCAATCAGCCCCAGCATTTT